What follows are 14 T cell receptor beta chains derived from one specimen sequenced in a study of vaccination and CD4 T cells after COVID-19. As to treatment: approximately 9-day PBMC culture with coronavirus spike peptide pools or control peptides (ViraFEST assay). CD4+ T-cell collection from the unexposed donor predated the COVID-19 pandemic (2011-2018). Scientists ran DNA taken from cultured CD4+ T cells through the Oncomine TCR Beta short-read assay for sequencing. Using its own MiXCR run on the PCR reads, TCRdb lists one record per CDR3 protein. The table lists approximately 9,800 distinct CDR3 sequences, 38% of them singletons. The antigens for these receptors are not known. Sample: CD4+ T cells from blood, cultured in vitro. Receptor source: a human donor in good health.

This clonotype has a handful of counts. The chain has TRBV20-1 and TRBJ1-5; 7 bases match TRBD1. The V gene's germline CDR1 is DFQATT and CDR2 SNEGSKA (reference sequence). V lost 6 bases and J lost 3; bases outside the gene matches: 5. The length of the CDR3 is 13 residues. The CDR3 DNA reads TGCAGTGCAAGGGGACAGATCAATCAGCCCCAGCATTTT. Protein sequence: CSARGQINQPQHF.

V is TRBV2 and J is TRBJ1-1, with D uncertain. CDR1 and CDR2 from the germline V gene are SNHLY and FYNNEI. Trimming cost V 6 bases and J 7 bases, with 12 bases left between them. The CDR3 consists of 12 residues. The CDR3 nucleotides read TGTGCCAGCAGCCCCTGGGGTGGTGAAGCTTTCTTT. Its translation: CASSPWGGEAFF. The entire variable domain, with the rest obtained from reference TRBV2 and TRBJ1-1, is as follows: EPEVTQTPSHQVTQMGQEVILRCVPISNHLYFYWYRQILGQKVEFLVSFYNNEISEKSEIFDDQFSVERPDGSNFTLKIRSTKLEDSAMYFCASSPWGGEAFFGQGTRLTVV.

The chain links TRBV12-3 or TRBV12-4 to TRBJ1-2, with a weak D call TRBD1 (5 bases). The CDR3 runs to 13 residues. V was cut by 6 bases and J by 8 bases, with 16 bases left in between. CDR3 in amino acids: CASSLQGERGYTF. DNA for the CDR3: TGTGCCAGCAGCCTTCAGGGCGAAAGAGGCTACACCTTC.

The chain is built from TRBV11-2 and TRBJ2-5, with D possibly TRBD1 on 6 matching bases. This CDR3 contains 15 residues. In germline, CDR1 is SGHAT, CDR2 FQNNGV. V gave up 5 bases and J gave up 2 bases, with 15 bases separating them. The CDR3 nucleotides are TGTGCCAGCAGCCGCAGGGGCAGTCAACAAGAGACCCAGTACTTC. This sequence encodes CASSRRGSQQETQYF. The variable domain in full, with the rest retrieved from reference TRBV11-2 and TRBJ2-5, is EAGVAQSPRYKIIEKRQSVAFWCNPISGHATLYWYQQILGQGPKLLIQFQNNGVVDDSQLPKDRFSAERLKGVDSTLKIQPAKLEDSAVYLCASSRRGSQQETQYFGPGTRLLVL.

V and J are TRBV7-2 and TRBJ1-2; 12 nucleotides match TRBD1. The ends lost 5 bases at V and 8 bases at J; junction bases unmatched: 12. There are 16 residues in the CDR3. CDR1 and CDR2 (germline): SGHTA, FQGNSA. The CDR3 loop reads CASSVQPGQGAGGYTF. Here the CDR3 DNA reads TGTGCCAGCAGCGTTCAGCCGGGACAGGGGGCGGGAGGCTACACCTTC.

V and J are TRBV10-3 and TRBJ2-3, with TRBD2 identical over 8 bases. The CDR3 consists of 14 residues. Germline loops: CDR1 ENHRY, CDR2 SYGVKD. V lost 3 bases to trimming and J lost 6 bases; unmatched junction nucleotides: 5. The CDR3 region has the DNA TGTGCCATCAGTGAAGGCTCGGGAGGGGATACGCAGTATTTT. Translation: CAISEGSGGDTQYF.

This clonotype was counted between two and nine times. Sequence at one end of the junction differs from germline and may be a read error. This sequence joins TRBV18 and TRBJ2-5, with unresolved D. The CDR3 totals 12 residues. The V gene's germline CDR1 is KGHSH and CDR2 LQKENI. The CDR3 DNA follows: TGTGCCACCTCAGCCCGCTTGGAGACCCAGTACTTC. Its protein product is CATSARLETQYF.

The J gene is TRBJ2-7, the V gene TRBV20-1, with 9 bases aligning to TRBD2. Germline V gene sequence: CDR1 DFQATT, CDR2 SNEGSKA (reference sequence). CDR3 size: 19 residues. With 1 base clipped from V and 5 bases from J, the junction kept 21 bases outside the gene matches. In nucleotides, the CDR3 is TGCAGTGCTAGAGGTCCTTTGGGTAGCGGGAGTTTAGTTCTCGACGAGCAGTACTTC. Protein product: CSARGPLGSGSLVLDEQYF.

CDR3 nucleotide sequence: TGTGCCAGCTCTTCAGGGTCCTACGAGCAGTACTTC. Its protein is CASSSGSYEQYF. The chain combines TRBV6-1 with TRBJ2-7; TRBD1 might be the D (5 bases). The CDR3 consists of 12 residues. Germline V gene sequence: CDR1 MNHNS, CDR2 SASEGT. Trimming took 8 bases from V and 1 from J, leaving 9 bases between them.

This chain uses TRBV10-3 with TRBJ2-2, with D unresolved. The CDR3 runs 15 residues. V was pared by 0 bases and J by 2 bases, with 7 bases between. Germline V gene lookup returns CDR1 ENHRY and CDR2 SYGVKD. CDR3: CAISESNSNTGELFF. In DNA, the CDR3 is TGTGCCATCAGTGAGTCTAACTCTAACACCGGGGAGCTGTTTTTT.

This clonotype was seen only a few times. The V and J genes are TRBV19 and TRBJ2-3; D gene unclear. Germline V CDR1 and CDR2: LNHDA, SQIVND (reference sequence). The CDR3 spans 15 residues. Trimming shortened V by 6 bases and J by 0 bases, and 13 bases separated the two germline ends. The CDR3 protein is CASRPGQRSTDTQYF. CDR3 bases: TGTGCCAGTAGACCCGGCCAGAGAAGCACAGATACGCAGTATTTT.

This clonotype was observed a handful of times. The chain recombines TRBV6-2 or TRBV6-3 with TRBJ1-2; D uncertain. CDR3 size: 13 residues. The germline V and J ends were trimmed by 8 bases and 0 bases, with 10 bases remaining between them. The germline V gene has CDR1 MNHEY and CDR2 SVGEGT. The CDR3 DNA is TGTGCCAGCCGACGGGGTTCTAACTATGGCTACACCTTC. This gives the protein CASRRGSNYGYTF.

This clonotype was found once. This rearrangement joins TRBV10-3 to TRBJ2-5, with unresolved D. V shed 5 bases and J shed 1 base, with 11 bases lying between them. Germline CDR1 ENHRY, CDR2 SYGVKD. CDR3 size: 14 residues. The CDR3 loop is CAISLGKPQETQYF. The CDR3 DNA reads TGTGCCATCAGTTTAGGTAAACCCCAAGAGACCCAGTACTTC.

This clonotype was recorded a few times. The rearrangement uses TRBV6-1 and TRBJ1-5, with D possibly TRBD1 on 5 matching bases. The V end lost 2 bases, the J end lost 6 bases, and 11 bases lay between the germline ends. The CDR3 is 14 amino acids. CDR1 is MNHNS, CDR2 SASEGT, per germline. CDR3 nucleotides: TGTGCCAGCAGTGAACGGGGGGGAGGTCAGCCCCAGCATTTT. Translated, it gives CASSERGGGQPQHF.